A selection of T cell receptor beta chains follows, all from one sample in a study of CD8+ T cells in alopecia areata. Assay used: immunoSEQ multiplex PCR; TCRdb lists only in-frame clones, some missing. Of about 140,000 clones in the sample, roughly four fifths were seen once. Sample: CD8+ T cells sorted from blood, taken at week 4, from a patient treated with tofacitinib. These TCRs come from a human donor with alopecia areata. CDR3s include the opening cysteine and the closing phenylalanine or tryptophan. The D gene is left open where the match is weak. Some rows have no size entry. The others give once, few or many, or a class for an expanded clone.

.	TRBV12-5	.	TRBJ2-1	CASGLPLNEQFF	TGTGCTAGTGGTTTGCCCCTCAATGAGCAGTTCTTC
.	TRBV5-6	TRBD2	TRBJ2-1	CASSSQLAGGHEQFF	TGTGCCAGCAGCTCACAACTAGCGGGGGGGCATGAGCAGTTCTTC
.	TRBV10-3	TRBD2	TRBJ2-5	CAISESKGGSETQYF	TGTGCCATCAGTGAGTCGAAGGGAGGGTCAGAGACCCAGTACTTC
.	TRBV9	.	TRBJ2-1	CASSVGYNEQFF	TGTGCCAGCAGCGTCGGATACAATGAGCAGTTCTTC
.	TRBV6-5	.	TRBJ2-3	CASSYSTGRHTDTQYF	TGTGCCAGCAGTTACTCGACGGGGCGACACACAGATACGCAGTATTTT
.	TRBV5-6	.	TRBJ2-7	CASSSTSYEQYF	TGTGCCAGCAGCTCGACATCCTACGAGCAGTACTTC
.	TRBV29-1	.	TRBJ2-7	CSVTRDSYEQYF	TGCAGCGTTACACGGGACTCCTACGAGCAGTACTTC
few	TRBV7-8	.	TRBJ2-7	CASSSGRATVEQYF	TGTGCCAGCAGCTCGGGAAGGGCTACGGTCGAGCAGTACTTC
.	TRBV5-1	.	TRBJ2-5	CASSLDGLVEYF	TGCGCCAGCAGCTTGGATGGGCTAGTTGAGTACTTC
.	TRBV7-3	.	TRBJ2-3	CASSPGISGTDTQYF	TGTGCCAGCAGCCCAGGGATTAGCGGAACAGATACGCAGTATTTT
once	TRBV10-3	TRBD1	TRBJ2-7	CAISGGQGGYEQYF	TGTGCCATCAGTGGTGGACAGGGTGGCTACGAGCAGTACTTC
.	TRBV4-3	.	TRBJ1-1	CASSQSRRDTEAFF	TGCGCCAGCAGCCAGAGTAGGCGGGACACTGAAGCTTTCTTT
once	TRBV13	TRBD1	TRBJ2-2	CASSTWGQGNTGELFF	TGTGCCAGCAGCACTTGGGGACAGGGTAACACCGGGGAGCTGTTTTTT
.	TRBV29-1	.	TRBJ2-6	CSAGAPGANVLTF	TGCAGCGCAGGGGCCCCTGGGGCCAACGTCCTGACTTTC
.	TRBV11-3	.	TRBJ2-1	CASSSTLGDGSYNEQFF	TGTGCCAGCAGCTCAACTTTGGGGGACGGGTCCTACAATGAGCAGTTCTTC
.	TRBV5-1	.	TRBJ2-3	CASSSRSGVTDTQYF	TGCGCCAGCAGCTCCCGGTCGGGGGTGACAGATACGCAGTATTTT
.	TRBV4-1	.	TRBJ2-5	CASSQGTGGGQETQYF	TGCGCCAGCAGCCAAGGAACAGGGGGGGGGCAAGAGACCCAGTACTTC
.	TRBV10-2	TRBD2	TRBJ2-3	CASNLAGGTDTQYF	TGCGCCAGCAACCTAGCGGGGGGCACAGATACGCAGTATTTT
.	TRBV27	TRBD2	TRBJ2-7	CASSLSGGPHEQYF	TGTGCCAGCAGTTTAAGCGGGGGGCCCCACGAGCAGTACTTC
.	TRBV6-5	TRBD2	TRBJ2-2	CAARPGGGGELFF	TGTGCCGCCCGTCCCGGGGGGGGCGGGGAGCTGTTTTTT
.	TRBV9	.	TRBJ2-3	CASSVGGSLGDTQYF	TGTGCCAGCAGCGTAGGCGGTAGCCTGGGGGATACGCAGTATTTT
.	TRBV7-9	.	TRBJ2-7	CASSLVGLSDEQYF	TGTGCCAGCAGCTTAGTCGGGCTGTCGGACGAGCAGTACTTC
.	TRBV2	TRBD1	TRBJ2-6	CASSEVRGHTGANVLTF	TGTGCCAGCAGTGAGGTCAGGGGGCATACTGGGGCCAACGTCCTGACTTTC
.	TRBV6-4	.	TRBJ1-2	CASGGFGYGYTF	TGTGCCAGCGGGGGGTTTGGCTATGGCTACACCTTC
few	TRBV7-9	.	TRBJ2-1	CASSRGRDEQFF	TGTGCCAGCAGCAGGGGGAGGGATGAGCAGTTCTTC
few	TRBV27	TRBD1	TRBJ1-1	CASATGGLTEAFF	TGTGCCAGCGCGACAGGGGGTTTGACTGAAGCTTTCTTT
.	TRBV7-3	.	TRBJ2-7	CASSAWAGYEQYF	TGTGCCAGCAGCGCTTGGGCCGGGTACGAGCAGTACTTC
.	TRBV6-5	.	TRBJ1-6	CASSYSRGTNSPLHF	TGTGCCAGCAGTTACTCGAGAGGAACTAATTCACCCCTCCACTTT
.	TRBV30	.	TRBJ2-5	CAWTSTEGGDETQYF	TGTGCCTGGACTTCCACGGAGGGCGGGGATGAGACCCAGTACTTC
.	TRBV29-1	.	TRBJ2-4	CSVEPGGDAGDIQYF	TGCAGCGTCGAGCCTGGGGGGGACGCAGGGGACATTCAGTACTTC
.	TRBV4-1	TRBD1	TRBJ2-3	CASSHGTGSADTQYF	TGCGCCAGCAGCCACGGGACAGGGTCGGCAGATACGCAGTATTTT
.	TRBV11-2	TRBD2	TRBJ2-3	CASSSRTSGYSTDTQYF	TGTGCCAGCAGCTCCCGGACTAGCGGGTATAGCACAGATACGCAGTATTTT
.	TRBV7-9	TRBD1	TRBJ1-5	CASSFGGGAGQPQHF	TGTGCCAGCAGCTTTGGAGGGGGCGCGGGTCAGCCCCAGCATTTT
.	TRBV9	TRBD2	TRBJ2-7	CASSVSGGVSYEQYF	TGTGCCAGCAGCGTTAGCGGGGGGGTATCCTACGAGCAGTACTTC
.	TRBV30	TRBD1	TRBJ2-2	CAWSWTGVTGELFF	TGTGCCTGGAGTTGGACAGGCGTCACCGGGGAGCTGTTTTTT
.	TRBV29-1	.	TRBJ1-1	CSVEVLDLGPEAFF	TGCAGCGTTGAAGTGTTGGATTTGGGGCCTGAAGCTTTCTTT
.	TRBV7-9	.	TRBJ1-1	CASTGHLNTEAFF	TGTGCCAGCACGGGACATTTGAACACTGAAGCTTTCTTT
.	TRBV6-5	.	TRBJ2-7	CASSYSVGNEQYF	TGTGCCAGCAGTTACTCGGTGGGGAACGAGCAGTACTTC
.	TRBV5-6	TRBD1	TRBJ2-5	CASSFKWTGKETQYF	TGTGCCAGCAGCTTCAAATGGACAGGAAAAGAGACCCAGTACTTC
.	TRBV9	TRBD1	TRBJ1-1	CASSDTSVGQGVFTEAFF	TGTGCCAGCAGCGACACTTCAGTGGGACAGGGAGTCTTCACTGAAGCTTTCTTT
.	TRBV7-9	.	TRBJ2-7	CASSLASSYEQYF	TGTGCCAGCAGCTTAGCGAGCTCCTACGAGCAGTACTTC